This T cell receptor beta chain was found in a study of T-cell memory formation after mild COVID-19. Study as a whole: In these data, TCR clusters were largely donor specific. Study-wide results and caveats: Memory cells collected pre-infection included some clones that later responded, suggesting cross-reactive memory joined.

TCRdb called the 5' RACE reads again in MiXCR, with one record for every CDR3 protein. The sample lists 50,000 to 60,000 distinct CDR3 sequences, about a quarter seen once, with roughly two fifths in the top ten. V lost 3 bases and J lost 4; bases outside the gene matches: 4. CDR1 and CDR2 from the germline V gene are DFQATT and SNEGSKA (reference sequence). This CDR3 contains 14 residues. In this sample, this clonotype turned up many times. Antigen specificity is unknown. The chain carries TRBV20-1 and TRBJ2-7; 12 bases are a match to TRBD2. This TCR derives from a man younger than 30 who had mild COVID-19 (a few samples of this study predate the infection). Cell type and time point are not known. The sample taken for sequencing was PBMCs or a T cell subset sorted from them (not recorded which). The CDR3 sequence: CSASLAGGRYEQYV. The CDR3 DNA reads as TGCAGTGCTAGTCTAGCGGGGGGGCGATACGAGCAGTACGTC.